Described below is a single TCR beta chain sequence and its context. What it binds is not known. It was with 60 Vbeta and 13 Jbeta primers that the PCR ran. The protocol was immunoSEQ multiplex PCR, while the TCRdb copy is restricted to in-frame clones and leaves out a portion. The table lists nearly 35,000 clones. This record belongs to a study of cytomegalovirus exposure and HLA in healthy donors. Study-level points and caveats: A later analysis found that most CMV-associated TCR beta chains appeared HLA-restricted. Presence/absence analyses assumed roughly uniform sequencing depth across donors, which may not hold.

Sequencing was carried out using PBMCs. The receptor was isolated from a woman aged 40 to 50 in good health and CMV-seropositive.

The chain's CDR3 is CASSPWGSYGYTF. Here the CDR3 DNA reads TGCGCCAGCAGCCCCTGGGGCAGCTATGGCTACACCTTC. The J gene is TRBJ1-2, the V gene TRBV4-1; the D gene is possibly TRBD1 (5 bases). The CDR3 runs 13 residues. In germline, CDR1 is MGHRA, CDR2 YSYEKL. V was clipped by 4 bases and J by 4 bases, with 10 bases between them.